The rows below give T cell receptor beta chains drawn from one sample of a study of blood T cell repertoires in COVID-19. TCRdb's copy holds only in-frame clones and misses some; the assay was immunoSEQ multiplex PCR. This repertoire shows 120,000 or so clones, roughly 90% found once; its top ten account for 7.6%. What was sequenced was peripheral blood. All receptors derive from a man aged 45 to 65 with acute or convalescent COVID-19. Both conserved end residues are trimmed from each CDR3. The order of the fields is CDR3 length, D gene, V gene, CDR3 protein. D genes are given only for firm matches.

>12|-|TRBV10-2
ASSEEMRNQPQH
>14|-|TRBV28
ASSLIPRGRTYEQY
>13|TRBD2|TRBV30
AWRSGSINGGELF
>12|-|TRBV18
ASSPRGGITEAF
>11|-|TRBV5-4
ASSPDRNYGYT
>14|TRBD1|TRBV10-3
AISESGQGKPYEQY
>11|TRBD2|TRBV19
ASKAGGWDTQY
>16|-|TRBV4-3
ASSQDLISTKRGDTQY
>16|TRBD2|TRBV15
ATSSDTSGSTSYNEQF
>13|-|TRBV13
ASSLVYRKIYGYT
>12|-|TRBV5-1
ASRYGTQNTEAF
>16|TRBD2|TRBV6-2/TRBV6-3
ASSYTNRLAGGPREQY
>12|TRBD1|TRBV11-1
ASSPGQGEETQY
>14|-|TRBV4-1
ASSPGLMGTNYGYT
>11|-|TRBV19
ASSIGSRNIQY
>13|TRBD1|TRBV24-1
ATSEGQGAGETQY
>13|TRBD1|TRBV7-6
ASSLTGGSYNEQF
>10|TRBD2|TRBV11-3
ASRGLEFEQY
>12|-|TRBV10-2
ASSWEGSPSPLH
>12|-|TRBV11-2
ASSVQGMNTEAF
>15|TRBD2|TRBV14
ASSQGTSGGATDTQY
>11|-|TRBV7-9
ASSLANFETQY
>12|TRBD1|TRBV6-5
ASRGQGPYNEQF
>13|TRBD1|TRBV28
ASSLEGQGYEKLF
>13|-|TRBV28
ASTALGGVSQPQH
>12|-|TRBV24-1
ATSGAGRTDTQY
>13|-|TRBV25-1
ASSGTTLLNTEAF
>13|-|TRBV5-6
ASSRPGRGLAEAF
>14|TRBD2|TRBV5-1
ASSFGSAGGLYEQY
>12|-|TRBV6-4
ASSGEAEYNEQF
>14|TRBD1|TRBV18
ASSLDRGPSNYGYT
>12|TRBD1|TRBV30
AWKPQGARETQY
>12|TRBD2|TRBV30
ASTTSGRGNEQF
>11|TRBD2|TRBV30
ACRGLADYEQY
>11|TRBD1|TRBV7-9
ASSFGQVYEQY
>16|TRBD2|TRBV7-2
ASSSNGPGLGRGDEQY
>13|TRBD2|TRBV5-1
ASSFSLAGYNEQF
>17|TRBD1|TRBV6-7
ASSSRFRDRGLNTGELF
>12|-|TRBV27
ASSLSSGANVLT
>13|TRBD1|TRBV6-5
ASSYRGLGANVLT
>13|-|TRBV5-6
ASSLRVSNTGELF
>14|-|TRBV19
ASSIGADRPNTEAF
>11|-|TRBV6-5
ASSPLWQGEQY
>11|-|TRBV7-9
ASSALTHYGYT
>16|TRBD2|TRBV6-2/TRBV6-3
ASSYSMASGRNGNEQF